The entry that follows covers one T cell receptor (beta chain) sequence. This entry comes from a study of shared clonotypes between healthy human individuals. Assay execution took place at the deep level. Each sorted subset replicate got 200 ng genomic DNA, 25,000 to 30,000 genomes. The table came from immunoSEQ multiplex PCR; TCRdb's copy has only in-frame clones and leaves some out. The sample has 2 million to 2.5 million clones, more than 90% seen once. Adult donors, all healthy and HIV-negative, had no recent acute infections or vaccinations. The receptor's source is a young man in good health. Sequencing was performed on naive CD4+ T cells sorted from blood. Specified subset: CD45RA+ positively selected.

The CDR3 sequence: CAISEGSGGGYGYTF. The CDR3 DNA reads TGTGCCATCAGTGAAGGCTCAGGGGGCGGCTATGGCTACACCTTC. J is TRBJ1-2 and V is TRBV10-3; 8 nucleotides match TRBD1. Unmatched junction bases numbered 7, after V lost 3 bases and J lost 4 bases. The CDR3 sequence is 15 residues long. Germline values: CDR1 ENHRY, CDR2 SYGVKD.